This TCR beta chain was identified during a study of cytomegalovirus exposure and HLA in healthy donors. A multiplex PCR was run with 60 Vbeta primers and 13 Jbeta primers. The repertoire was sequenced with immunoSEQ multiplex PCR; TCRdb's copy has only in-frame clones and lacks some. The table has 90,000 to 120,000 clones, about 70% seen once; the top ten hold under 5.5%. V shed 7 bases, J shed 2 bases, and the junction held 5 bases outside the gene matches. The CDR3 runs to 14 residues. Germline-derived CDR1 and CDR2 are SGHVS and FNYEAQ. Study-wide findings and caveats: The study reported that TCR beta sequences accurately predicted HLA-A and HLA-B alleles in most subjects.

As for this clone: Its antigen is currently unknown.

The chain recombines TRBV7-6 with TRBJ2-7, with TRBD1 matching over 10 bases. Material for sequencing was PBMCs. The receptor comes from a woman between 18 and 29 years old in good health and CMV-seropositive. CDR3 protein: CASTSGTGAYEQYF. The CDR3 DNA reads as TGTGCCAGCACCTCCGGGACAGGGGCCTACGAGCAGTACTTC.